These T cell receptor beta chains were read from a single sample in a study of cytomegalovirus exposure and HLA in healthy donors. The repertoire was sequenced with immunoSEQ multiplex PCR; TCRdb's copy has only in-frame clones and lacks some. The sample holds roughly 33,000 clones, roughly 80% seen once. Sample: PBMCs. The source of these receptors is a male donor in good health and CMV-seronegative. The CDR3 runs from the conserved cysteine through the conserved F or W. D genes are given only for firm matches. Clone size, where shown, is once, few, many, or a class for clones that have expanded.

j_call v_call clone_size d_call cdr3_nt cdr3_aa
TRBJ1-5 TRBV7-6 . . TGTGCCAGCAGCTTAGCTACGGGTAGCAATCAGCCCCAGCATTTT CASSLATGSNQPQHF
TRBJ1-1 TRBV7-9 few TRBD1 TGTGCCAGCAGCAGTCGGACAGGGGTAGTCTTGGGAGCTTTCTTT CASSSRTGVVLGAFF
TRBJ1-2 TRBV19 . . TGTGCCAGTAGTATTGGGGGGGGCGAAGCCTATGGCTACACCTTC CASSIGGGEAYGYTF
TRBJ2-1 TRBV10-3 once . TGTGCCGGGGGCGGTGTCCTATACAATGAGCAGTTCTTC CAGGGVLYNEQFF
TRBJ1-4 TRBV5-5 . TRBD1 TGTGCCAGCAGCCTGACAGGGGGCGGTGAAAAACTGTTTTTT CASSLTGGGEKLFF
TRBJ1-4 TRBV2 . . TGTGCCAGCAGTGACAGGGTGATGGGTAATGAAAAACTGTTTTTT CASSDRVMGNEKLFF
TRBJ1-1 TRBV6-1 . . TGTGCCAGCAGTGGGCCGGACACCCTCCTTATGAACACTGAAGCTTTCTTT CASSGPDTLLMNTEAFF
TRBJ1-1 TRBV9 . . TGTGCCAGCAGCACCCAGGGGAGGGGGACTGAAGCTTTCTTT CASSTQGRGTEAFF
TRBJ1-6 TRBV23-1 . . TGCGCCAGCAGCCGAGGACATTATAATTCACCCCTCCACTTT CASSRGHYNSPLHF
TRBJ1-2 TRBV7-9 . TRBD1 TGTGCCAGCAGCTCCCAACCGACAGGGGGCGTCTATGGCTACACCTTC CASSSQPTGGVYGYTF
TRBJ2-1 TRBV28 . TRBD2 TGTGCCAGCAGGTCCCTCGGAGCGGGAGATGACAATGAGCAGTTCTTC CASRSLGAGDDNEQFF
TRBJ2-3 TRBV5-1 . TRBD1 TGCGCCAGCAGAGTTAATACCGGGACAGGGAATCCAGATACGCAGTATTTT CASRVNTGTGNPDTQYF
TRBJ2-5 TRBV18 . TRBD1 TGTGCCAGCTCACCCACACGACAGGGGGTCCAAGAGACCCAGTACTTC CASSPTRQGVQETQYF
TRBJ2-7 TRBV30 . . TGTGCCTGGGGACCCGGGAACTACGAGCAGTACTTC CAWGPGNYEQYF
TRBJ1-3 TRBV6-1 once . TGTGCCACTCTGTCCGGTTACACCATATATTTT CATLSGYTIYF
TRBJ1-1 TRBV29-1 . . TGCAGCGTTGTTTCAGGTGGGGCCACTGAAGCTTTCTTT CSVVSGGATEAFF
TRBJ2-7 TRBV28 . TRBD2 TGTGCCAGCAGTTCGCTAGCGGGAGCGGTGGAAGAGCAGTACTTC CASSSLAGAVEEQYF
TRBJ1-5 TRBV7-2 . . TGTGCCAGCAGCTTAGTGGGCGGGGGTAGCAATCAGCCCCAGCATTTT CASSLVGGGSNQPQHF
TRBJ1-5 TRBV27 . . TGTGCCAGCAGTTTATCGGCAGGAATCAATCAGCCCCAGCATTTT CASSLSAGINQPQHF
TRBJ2-5 TRBV7-2 . . TGTGCCAGCAGCTTCCCGGTGGGGGGCCAAGAGACCCAGTACTTC CASSFPVGGQETQYF
TRBJ2-7 TRBV11-1 . . TGTGCCAGCAGCCCCTGGGAACAGGCCCACGAGCAGTACTTC CASSPWEQAHEQYF
TRBJ2-2 TRBV27 . . TGTGCCAGCAGTCCCTGGGGCAGCGCGAACACCGGGGAGCTGTTTTTT CASSPWGSANTGELFF
TRBJ2-7 TRBV5-1 . . TGCGCCAGCGGCTTCTCAGGGTTAGGGGTCTACGAGCAGTACTTC CASGFSGLGVYEQYF
TRBJ2-3 TRBV10-1 . TRBD2 TGCGCCAGCAGTGAGACTAGCGGGTCCACAGATACGCAGTATTTT CASSETSGSTDTQYF
TRBJ1-2 TRBV25-1 . . TGTGCCAGCAGTGAAACGGTTACCTATGGCTACACCTTC CASSETVTYGYTF
TRBJ1-2 TRBV5-1 . . TGCGCCAGCGGGGTCGGGGGACTTTATGGCTACACCTTC CASGVGGLYGYTF
TRBJ2-5 TRBV4-2 . . TGTGCCAGCAGCCAAGAGGAGGCCTACCAAGAGACCCAGTACTTC CASSQEEAYQETQYF
TRBJ2-1 TRBV7-2 . TRBD2 TGTGCCAGCAGCTTTAGCGGGATCTACAATGAGCAGTTCTTC CASSFSGIYNEQFF
TRBJ1-1 TRBV7-7 . TRBD1 TGTGCTAGCAGCCCTTACGGACAGGGGGCCGTGGCTGAAGCTTTCTTT CASSPYGQGAVAEAFF
TRBJ1-2 TRBV30 . . TGTGCCTGGAGTCCACCGGGTGGCTACACCTTC CAWSPPGGYTF
TRBJ1-6 TRBV7-2 . . TGTGCCAGCAGCTTAGCCATTGTTAGCTCCTATAATTCACCCCTCCACTTT CASSLAIVSSYNSPLHF
TRBJ2-3 TRBV5-5 . TRBD2 TGTGCCAGCAGCTTAGCGGGATCAGATACGCAGTATTTT CASSLAGSDTQYF
TRBJ2-7 TRBV9 few TRBD1 TGTGCCAGCAGCGGGACAGGGGGCTACGAGCAGTACTTC CASSGTGGYEQYF
TRBJ1-1 TRBV28 . TRBD1 TGTGCCAGCAGGACAGGGGGCGAGGTCTCTGAAGCTTTCTTT CASRTGGEVSEAFF
TRBJ1-2 TRBV5-5 . . TGTGCCAGCAGCTCCGGGGTTAATGGCTACACCTTC CASSSGVNGYTF
TRBJ1-2 TRBV27 . . TGTGCCAGCAGAGGGGTTTCAAGGGGCGGCTACACCTTC CASRGVSRGGYTF
TRBJ1-2 TRBV5-5 . . TGTGCCAGCAGACCGGTCGCTAACTATGGCTACACCTTC CASRPVANYGYTF
TRBJ1-1 TRBV10-1 . . TGCGCCAGCAGGGACACGGAGAACACTGAAGCTTTCTTT CASRDTENTEAFF
TRBJ2-7 TRBV30 . . TGTGCCTGGACAGGGGCCGGAGCCTACGAGCAGTACTTC CAWTGAGAYEQYF
TRBJ2-1 TRBV5-4 . TRBD1 TGTGCCAGCAGCCTGCCGATGGACAGGGAGAATGAGCAGTTCTTC CASSLPMDRENEQFF
TRBJ2-1 TRBV4-1 . TRBD2 TGCGCCAGCAGCCATGTAGCGGGAGGGGTAACCTACAATGAGCAGTTCTTC CASSHVAGGVTYNEQFF
TRBJ2-5 TRBV4-2 . TRBD2 TGTGCCAGCAGCCTTCGGACTAGCGGGATCCAAGAGACCCAGTACTTC CASSLRTSGIQETQYF
TRBJ1-2 TRBV5-6 . . TGTGCCAGCAGCTTGGGACAGGCCAACTATGGCTACACCTTC CASSLGQANYGYTF
TRBJ2-1 TRBV7-6 . TRBD2 TGTGCCAGCAGCTTCCAGGGAACTAGCGGGAGGGCCGTTGAGCAGTTCTTC CASSFQGTSGRAVEQFF
TRBJ1-3 TRBV6-1 . . TGTGCCAGCAGCCCACCCCGGACTTCTGGAAACACCATATATTTT CASSPPRTSGNTIYF
TRBJ1-5 TRBV6-5 . . TGTGCCAGCAGGGCAGGGTCGCATAGCAATCAGCCCCAGCATTTT CASRAGSHSNQPQHF
TRBJ2-5 TRBV4-1 . TRBD2 TGCGCCAGCAGCCAGGGAAGCGGGGGGAGGGAGACCCAGTACTTC CASSQGSGGRETQYF
TRBJ2-1 TRBV28 once . TGTGCCAGCAGTTTATTAGGCGACAACTACAATGAGCAGTTCTTC CASSLLGDNYNEQFF
TRBJ2-1 TRBV5-4 . TRBD1 TGTGCCAGCAGCCCCTCCGGGACAGGGGCCAGGGAGCAGTTCTTC CASSPSGTGAREQFF
TRBJ1-1 TRBV13 once TRBD1 TGTGCCAGCAGCTCGCCGACAGGGGGCGAGGGAACTGAAGCTTTCTTT CASSSPTGGEGTEAFF
TRBJ1-2 TRBV10-3 . . TGTGCCATCAGTGTGAGACCGGCGGATGGCTACACCTTC CAISVRPADGYTF
TRBJ2-2 TRBV10-3 few . TGTGCCATCAGTGAGAGTGGTCAGGTTAACACCGGGGAGCTGTTTTTT CAISESGQVNTGELFF
TRBJ2-1 TRBV18 . TRBD2 TGTGCCAGCTCACCCCAGGGACTAGCGGGAGTAATTGAGCAGTTCTTC CASSPQGLAGVIEQFF
TRBJ2-2 TRBV4-3 . . TGCGCCAGCAGCCAAAACTCGATGGACCGTCGGACTATTATCGGGGGGGAGCTGTTTTTT CASSQNSMDRRTIIGGELFF
TRBJ1-1 TRBV5-1 . . TGCGCCAGCAGCTTGCAGGGTGGAACTGAAGCTTTCTTT CASSLQGGTEAFF